The entry below describes one T cell receptor (beta chain). The sample holds many counts of this clonotype. The specificity of this receptor is unknown. Per-nucleotide qualities are absent, and no much larger clonotype sits a single base away. This specimen comes from a study of blood T cells in healthy people across ages (dated by TCRdb to about 2015). For the study in its entirety: In model experiments, roughly one uniquely barcoded TCR beta cDNA molecule per two T cells was captured by template switching. The donors were split into four age groups: young (average about 15 years), middle-aged (39), aged (more than 60) and long-lived (under 90). The study measured age-related changes in TCR beta repertoire diversity using deep sequencing normalized with unique cDNA molecular identifiers. Using the same blood draw, the study looked at two additional independent replicas of 1 million unique cDNA reads for two donors, one aged 18 to 29 and the other aged 80 or older. To avoid experimental bias, donors of different ages were randomly spread across the sequencing lanes.

General findings and caveats noted by the study authors: Bulk unsorted PBMC profiling prevented conclusive comparison of naive and antigen-experienced compartments. As age increased, observed TCR beta diversity per million T cells dropped in a roughly linear way, and a significant reduction was already evident by age about 40. Estimates of total diversity based on one million sequenced T cells were regarded as lower bounds and as underestimates. Because the CMV infection status of the donors was unknown, age-related changes in expanded clonotypes may potentially have been confounded. The percentage of naive T cells measured by flow cytometry correlated strongly with observed TCR beta diversity. Compared with the aged group, more naive CD4+ T cells, fewer expanded clones and increased TCR diversity were shown by the long-lived group, suggesting age selection.

According to the germline V gene, CDR1 reads SNHLY and CDR2 reads FYNNEI. Between the V and J ends, shortened by 7 bases and 0 bases respectively, the junction contains 11 bases. CDR3 length: 14 amino acids, cysteine to phenylalanine. Just CDR3 DNA is preserved here, 42 bases in frame from base 1. Receptors were amplified or captured by 5' RACE. Sequencing took place on an Illumina HiSeq 2500. A second PCR of roughly 6 to 11 cycles was run with a J-beta primer mix and a sample-barcoded 5' primer. Each TCR beta cDNA molecule received a unique molecular identifier from a template-switch 5' adaptor carrying 12 random nucleotides. Each sample yielded at least 3 million CDR3-containing paired-end reads. All of the RNA was converted into first-strand cDNA using the Mint cDNA synthesis kit, with a TRBC-specific oligonucleotide serving as the primer. After uracil-DNA glycosylase treatment, a first 18-cycle PCR used universal primers M1SS and BC2_uni_R on all cDNA. Concerning the study's data processing: Normalization of each sample was performed by random selection of 1 million high-quality reads, each carrying a distinct molecular identifier. Reads sharing molecular identifiers were discarded rather than binned into consensus sequences. MiTCR, run with a Q25 quality threshold and the strictest error-elimination algorithm, handled CDR3 identification, clonotype clustering and error correction. A nonparametric unseen species model with Euler transformation was used to estimate a lower bound on total TCR beta diversity. In TCRdb, the public reads were trimmed at Q25 with fastp and aligned with MiXCR, with productive beta chains retained. Each entry is one CDR3 protein sequence, shown with its most common DNA and genes. The V and J calls follow TCRdb's processing rather than the paper's. The sample contains roughly 680,000 distinct CDR3 sequences, about 51% of them found a single time. The top ten constitute approximately 13% of the sample.

The roughly 37 donors, aged roughly 6 to 90 years, were systemically healthy Caucasian individuals from Russia. Around 10 milliliters of peripheral blood were collected from each donor into EDTA-treated Vacutainer tubes. Ficoll-Paque density-gradient centrifugation was used to isolate PBMCs, with at least 7 million per sample. Total RNA was extracted from PBMCs with Trizol reagent, with at least 6 micrograms obtained per sample. Naive CD45RAhigh/CD27high T cell percentages were measured by flow cytometry on a PBMC aliquot from every donor. The sequence links TRBV2 to TRBJ2-3; TRBD2 is perhaps the D gene, given 5 matching bases. Sequencing used blood. The sequence was collected from an elderly woman in good health. The DNA sequence is given as TGTGCCAGCACGGGAAGCTGGAGCACAGATACGCAGTATTTT. Its amino acids are CASTGSWSTDTQYF.